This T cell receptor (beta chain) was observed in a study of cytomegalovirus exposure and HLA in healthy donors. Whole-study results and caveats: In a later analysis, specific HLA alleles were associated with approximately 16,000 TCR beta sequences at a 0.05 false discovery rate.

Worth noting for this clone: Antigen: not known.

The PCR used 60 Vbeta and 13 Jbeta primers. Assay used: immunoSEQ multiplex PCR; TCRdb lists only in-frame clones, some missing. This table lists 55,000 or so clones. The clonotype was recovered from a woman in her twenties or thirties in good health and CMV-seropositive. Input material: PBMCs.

The CDR3 spells CASSSPGQAYEQYF. CDR3 sequence (DNA): TGCGCCAGCAGCTCGCCGGGACAGGCCTACGAGCAGTACTTC. This rearrangement joins TRBV5-1 to TRBJ2-7; 8 bases align to TRBD1. The V gene's germline CDR1 is SGHRS and CDR2 YFSETQ. CDR3 length: 14 amino acids. J lost 2 bases, V lost 3 bases, and 4 bases had no gene match.